What follows describes a single TCR beta chain. These data belong to a study of shared clonotypes between healthy human individuals. Once extracted for a subset, genomic DNA was divided evenly among several immunoSEQ plates. This table comes from immunoSEQ multiplex PCR, and its TCRdb copy is limited to in-frame clones, with some not included. The sample records 2 million or so clones, 85% to 95% being singletons. The CDR3 length is 15 residues. V was clipped by 0 bases and J by 9 bases, with 17 bases between them. The germline gives CDR1 LGHNA, CDR2 YSLEER. This sequence joins TRBV4-3 and TRBJ2-5; D perhaps matches TRBD1 (5 bases). Sequencing was carried out using naive CD4+ T cells sorted from blood. Subset in this sample: CD45RA+ positively selected. The TCR comes from a man younger than 35 in good health. The CDR3, as DNA: TGCGCCAGCAGCCAAGAACAGACCACCGCCAGGGCCCAGTACTTC. This sequence encodes CASSQEQTTARAQYF.